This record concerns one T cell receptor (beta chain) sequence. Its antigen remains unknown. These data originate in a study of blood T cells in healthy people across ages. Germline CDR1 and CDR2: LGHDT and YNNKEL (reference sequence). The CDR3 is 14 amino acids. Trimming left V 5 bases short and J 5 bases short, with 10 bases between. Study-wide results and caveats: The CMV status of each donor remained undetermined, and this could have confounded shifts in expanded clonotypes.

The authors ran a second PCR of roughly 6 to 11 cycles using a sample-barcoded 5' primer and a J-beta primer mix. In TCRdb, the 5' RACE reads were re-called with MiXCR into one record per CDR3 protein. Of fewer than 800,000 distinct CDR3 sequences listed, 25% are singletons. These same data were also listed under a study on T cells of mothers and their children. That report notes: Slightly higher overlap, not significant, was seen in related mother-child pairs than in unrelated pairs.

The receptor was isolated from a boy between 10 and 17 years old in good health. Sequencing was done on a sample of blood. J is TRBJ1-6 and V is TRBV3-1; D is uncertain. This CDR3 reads CASSSSGDNSPLHF. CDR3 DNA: TGTGCCAGCAGCTCTTCGGGCGATAATTCACCCCTCCACTTT.